The entry that follows covers one TCR beta chain sequence. Its antigen remains unidentified. It was autoimmune disease history or systemic immunosuppression that excluded patients. V lost 6 bases and J lost 3; bases outside the gene matches: 5. Germline CDR1 SQVTM, CDR2 ANQGSEA. This CDR3 has 13 residues. Here immunoSEQ multiplex PCR was the method, and the copy in TCRdb shows in-frame clones only, minus some. This sample has about 93,000 clones, with nearly 90% found just once. This specimen belongs to a study of OX40 agonist ivuxolimab in advanced cancers. As for the study in general: An agonistic anti-OX40 (CD134) antibody, ivuxolimab, was used to treat the patients.

Study-wide points: Expanded clones were, on average, more numerous among CD8+ T cells than CD4+.

The sequencing used CD4+ or CD8+ T cells sorted from blood, collected in a trial of the OX40 agonist ivuxolimab. The chain has TRBV29-1 and TRBJ2-3; 8 nucleotides match TRBD2. This TCR was sampled from an adult with an advanced solid tumor such as melanoma, head and neck, liver or kidney cancer. The CDR3 is CSVASGGTDTQYF. Written as DNA, the CDR3 is TGCAGCGTGGCGAGCGGGGGTACAGATACGCAGTATTTT.